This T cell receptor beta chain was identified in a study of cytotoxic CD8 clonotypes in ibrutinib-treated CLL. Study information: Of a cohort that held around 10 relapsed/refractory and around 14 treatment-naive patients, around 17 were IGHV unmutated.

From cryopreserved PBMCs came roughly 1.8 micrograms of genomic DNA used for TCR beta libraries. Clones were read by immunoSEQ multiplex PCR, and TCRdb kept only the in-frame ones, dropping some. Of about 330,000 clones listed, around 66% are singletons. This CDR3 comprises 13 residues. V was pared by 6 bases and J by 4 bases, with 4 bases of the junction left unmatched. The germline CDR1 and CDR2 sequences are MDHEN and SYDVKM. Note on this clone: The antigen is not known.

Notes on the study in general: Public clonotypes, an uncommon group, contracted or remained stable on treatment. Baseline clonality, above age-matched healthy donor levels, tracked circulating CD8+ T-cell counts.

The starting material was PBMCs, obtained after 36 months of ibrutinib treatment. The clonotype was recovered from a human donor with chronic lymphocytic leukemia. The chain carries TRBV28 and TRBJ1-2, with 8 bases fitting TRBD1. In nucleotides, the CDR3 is TGTGCCAGCAGAAGACAGGGGAGCTATGGCTACACCTTC. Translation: CASRRQGSYGYTF.